The following is a TCR beta chain sequence with its context. This sample was included in a study of blood T cell repertoires in COVID-19. About the research overall: PBMCs, B-cell-depleted T cells, or T cells were the source of the cDNA or gDNA that made up the material.

The repertoire was sequenced with immunoSEQ multiplex PCR; TCRdb's copy has only in-frame clones and lacks some. Of roughly 70,000 clones in the sample, about 80% were seen once. The TCR was taken from a human donor in a cohort sampled during active COVID-19. Sequenced: peripheral blood.

CDR3 bases: TGTGCCAGCAGCCAGGACAGTGGTGTCTACACCTTC. Its translation is CASSQDSGVYTF. This chain links TRBV3-1 (or the pseudogene TRBV3-2) with TRBJ1-2; a weak D match, TRBD1 (6 bases). The CDR3 contains 12 residues. V was pared by 3 bases and J by 10 bases, with 12 bases between. Germline CDR1 is LGHDT and CDR2 is YNNKEL (reference sequence).